The 16 T cell receptor beta chains in this list originate from one sample, sequenced in a study of shared clonotypes between healthy human individuals. Data came from immunoSEQ multiplex PCR; TCRdb stores just in-frame clones and leaves some out. Of around 2,100,000 clones listed, just under 95% were seen once; the top ten hold roughly 1.2%. As defined, naive CD8 cells were CD45RO-negative and positively selected for CCR7, with terminally differentiated effector memory CD45RA+ cells excluded. The sequencing input was naive CD8+ T cells sorted from blood. These receptors were collected from a man aged 18 to 30 in good health.

The V and J genes are TRBV7-3 and TRBJ2-7; tentatively, D is TRBD1 (6 bases). The germline CDR1 and CDR2 sequences are SGHTA and FQGTGA. The CDR3 runs 13 residues. V lost 3 bases and J lost 5, with 11 bases in between. The CDR3 sequence: CASSLDSLNEQYF. DNA for the CDR3: TGTGCCAGCAGCTTGGACAGTCTCAACGAGCAGTACTTC.

This chain uses TRBV4-1 with TRBJ2-3; the D gene is possibly TRBD1 (6 bases). The CDR3 runs 12 residues. CDR1 MGHRA and CDR2 YSYEKL come from the germline V gene. Trimming removed 10 bases at V and 4 bases at J, with 12 bases between. For the CDR3, the DNA is TGCGCCACCCGGACAGCTGCAGATACGCAGTATTTT. Its translation is CATRTAADTQYF.

The table lists this clone with a count of one. Here the CDR3 DNA reads TGTGCCTGGAGTAGGGGACTAGGGCACAATGAGCAGTTCTTC. This translates into CAWSRGLGHNEQFF. The V call is TRBV30, the J call TRBJ2-1, with 8 bases identical to TRBD2. CDR3 length: 14 amino acids. Trimming at V came to 2 bases and at J to 5 bases, leaving 5 bases not matched to a gene. The germline V gene has CDR1 GTSNPN and CDR2 SVGIG (reference sequence). Full variable domain (remainder filled in from reference TRBV30 and TRBJ2-1): SQTIHQWPATLVQPVGSPLSLECTVEGTSNPNLYWYRQAAGRGLQLLFYSVGIGQISSEVPQNLSASRPQDRQFILSSKKLLLSDSGFYLCAWSRGLGHNEQFFGPGTRLTVL.

The V gene is TRBV10-1, the J gene TRBJ2-7; D possibly corresponds to TRBD2 (6 bases). Trimming removed 5 bases at V and 0 bases at J, with 8 bases between. Germline V lookup: CDR1 WNHNN, CDR2 SYGVQD (reference sequence). The CDR3 is made up of 13 amino acids. CDR3 coding DNA: TGCGCCAGCAGTTCGGGACTCTCCTACGAGCAGTACTTC. Protein: CASSSGLSYEQYF.

The genes are TRBV10-3 and TRBJ2-7; D is perhaps TRBD1 (7 bases). This CDR3 has 12 amino acids. In germline, CDR1 is ENHRY, CDR2 SYGVKD. The CDR3 protein is CAIKEGANEQYF. The DNA for the CDR3 is TGTGCTATTAAGGAGGGGGCCAACGAGCAGTACTTC.

This clone was detected once. V gene TRBV28 combines with J gene TRBJ1-1, with 7 positions matching TRBD1. J lost 4 bases, V lost 5 bases, and 7 bases had no gene match. The CDR3 runs to 14 residues. In germline, CDR1 is MDHEN, CDR2 SYDVKM. As DNA, the CDR3 is TGTGCCAGCAGTGCCTACAGGGGTATCACTGAAGCTTTCTTT. Its protein is CASSAYRGITEAFF.

CDR3 nucleotide sequence: TGTGCCAGCAGTGTTCGGACAGGGGGTCCATATGGCTACACCTTC. Translated, it gives CASSVRTGGPYGYTF. The chain recombines TRBV6-5 with TRBJ1-2; TRBD1 aligns across 10 bases. Germline values: CDR1 MNHEY, CDR2 SVGAGI. The CDR3 extends over 15 amino acids. Trimming at V came to 5 bases and at J to 5 bases, leaving 8 bases not matched to a gene.

The chain links TRBV11-3 to TRBJ1-1, with 7 bases matching TRBD1. Germline trimming cut 5 bases from V and 2 bases from J; bases unmatched to any gene: 8. CDR3 length: 15 residues. Per germline, CDR1 SGHNT and CDR2 YENEEA. The CDR3 nucleotides are TGTGCCAGCAGCGCTCCCGGGACAGCAAACACTGAAGCTTTCTTT. Its translation is CASSAPGTANTEAFF.

The chain combines TRBV5-6 with TRBJ2-7; 9 bases fit TRBD1. Germline-derived CDR1 and CDR2 are SGHDT and YYEEEE. The CDR3 has 15 residues. J lost 4 bases, V lost 3 bases, and 8 bases had no gene match. The CDR3 spells CASSWGTTGGYEQYF. Written as DNA, the CDR3 is TGTGCCAGCAGCTGGGGAACGACAGGGGGTTACGAGCAGTACTTC. The complete variable domain, with remaining parts taken from reference TRBV5-6 and TRBJ2-7, reads DAGVTQSPTHLIKTRGQQVTLRCSPKSGHDTVSWYQQALGQGPQFIFQYYEEEERQRGNFPDRFSGHQFPNYSSELNVNALLLGDSALYLCASSWGTTGGYEQYFGPGTRLTVT.

Here the CDR3 reads CASSLGLGTYEQYF. DNA of the CDR3: TGTGCCAGCAGTTTAGGACTAGGCACCTACGAGCAGTACTTC. The chain joins TRBV28 to TRBJ2-7, with 7 bases that match TRBD2. The CDR3 sequence is 14 residues long. Germline V gives CDR1 MDHEN, CDR2 SYDVKM. V gave up 2 bases and J gave up 2 bases; unmatched junction bases: 3.

CDR3 sequence (DNA): TGTGCCAGCAGTTATTCCCTTAGCGGGGGGGCCCACAATGAGCAGTTCTTC. Protein product: CASSYSLSGGAHNEQFF. The V call is TRBV28, the J call TRBJ2-1; 11 bases agree with TRBD2. CDR1 MDHEN and CDR2 SYDVKM come from the germline V gene. The CDR3 spans 17 residues. The V and J ends lost 4 bases and 5 bases, in that order; junction bases with no gene match: 10. Full variable domain (rest looked up from reference TRBV28 and TRBJ2-1): DVKVTQSSRYLVKRTGEKVFLECVQDMDHENMFWYRQDPGLGLRLIYFSYDVKMKEKGDIPEGYSVSREKKERFSLILESASTNQTSMYLCASSYSLSGGAHNEQFFGPGTRLTVL.

This chain connects TRBV4-1 to TRBJ1-1; 7 bases are a match to TRBD1. The length of the CDR3 is 14 residues. Germline assignment: CDR1 MGHRA and CDR2 YSYEKL. Unmatched junction bases numbered 2, after V lost 1 base and J lost 3 bases. The CDR3 bases are TGCGCCAGCAGCCAAGTGACAGGGTACACTGAAGCTTTCTTT. It translates to CASSQVTGYTEAFF.

The chain employs TRBV6-5 and TRBJ1-1, with no clear D. The germline V and J ends were trimmed by 8 bases and 7 bases, with 11 bases remaining between them. Germline V gives CDR1 MNHEY, CDR2 SVGAGI. The CDR3 runs 11 residues. In DNA, the CDR3 is TGTGCCAGCCCCATGGGGAATGAAGCTTTCTTT. Translating it yields CASPMGNEAFF.

The V call is TRBV4-1, the J call TRBJ1-1, with D perhaps matching TRBD1 (5 bases). V lost 1 base and J lost 0, with 12 bases in between. This CDR3 has 16 residues. CDR1 and CDR2 (germline): MGHRA, YSYEKL. Written as DNA, the CDR3 is TGCGCCAGCAGCCAAGTAGAGGGGACGTTGAACACTGAAGCTTTCTTT. This translates into CASSQVEGTLNTEAFF.

The chain couples TRBV5-6 to TRBJ2-7; D remains ambiguous. V was clipped by 0 bases and J by 4 bases, with 11 bases between them. The CDR3 is made up of 14 amino acids. From germline, CDR1 is SGHDT and CDR2 YYEEEE. DNA for the CDR3: TGTGCCAGCAGCTTGGAAGCAGAATTTTACGAGCAGTACTTC. Protein: CASSLEAEFYEQYF.

The CDR3 region has the DNA TGTGCCAGCAGTGTCCGAAGGGACAGGGTAGAGGGCTCTGGAAACACCATATATTTT. It translates to CASSVRRDRVEGSGNTIYF. The gene calls are TRBV2 and TRBJ1-3; 9 nucleotides agree with TRBD1. The ends lost 4 bases at V and 0 bases at J; junction bases unmatched: 13. Germline CDR1 is SNHLY and CDR2 is FYNNEI. The CDR3 covers 19 residues.